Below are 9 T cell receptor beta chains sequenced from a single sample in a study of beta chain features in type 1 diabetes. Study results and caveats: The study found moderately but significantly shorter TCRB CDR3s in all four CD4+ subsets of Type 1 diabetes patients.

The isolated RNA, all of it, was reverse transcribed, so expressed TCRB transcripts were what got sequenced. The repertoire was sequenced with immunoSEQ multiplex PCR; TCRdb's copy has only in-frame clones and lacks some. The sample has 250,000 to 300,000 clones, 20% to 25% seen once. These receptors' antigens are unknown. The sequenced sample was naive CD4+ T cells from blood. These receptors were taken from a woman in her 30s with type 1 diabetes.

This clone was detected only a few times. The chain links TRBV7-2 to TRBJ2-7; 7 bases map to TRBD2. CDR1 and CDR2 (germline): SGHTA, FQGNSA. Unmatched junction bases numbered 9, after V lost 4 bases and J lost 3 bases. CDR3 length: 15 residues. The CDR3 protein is CASSCPERDHYEQYF. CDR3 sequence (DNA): TGTGCCAGCAGCTGCCCCGAGCGGGACCACTACGAGCAGTACTTC. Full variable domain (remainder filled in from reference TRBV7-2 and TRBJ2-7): GAGVSQSPSNKVTEKGKDVELRCDPISGHTALYWYRQSLGQGLEFLIYFQGNSAPDKSGLPSDRFSAERTGGSVSTLTIQRTQQEDSAVYLCASSCPERDHYEQYFGPGTRLTVT.

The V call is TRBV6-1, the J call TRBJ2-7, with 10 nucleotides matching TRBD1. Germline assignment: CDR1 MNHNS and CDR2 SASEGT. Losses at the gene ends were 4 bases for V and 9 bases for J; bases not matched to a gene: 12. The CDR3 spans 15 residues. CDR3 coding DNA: TGTGCCAGCAGTGTTCCGGGACAGGGGACAGTCGCGCAGTACTTC. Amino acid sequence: CASSVPGQGTVAQYF.

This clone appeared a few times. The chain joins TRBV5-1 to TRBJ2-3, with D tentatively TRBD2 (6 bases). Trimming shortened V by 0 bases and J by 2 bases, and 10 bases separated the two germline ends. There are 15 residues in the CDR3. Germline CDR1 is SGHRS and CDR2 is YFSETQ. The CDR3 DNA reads TGCGCCAGCAGCTTGGGCGGGACGATCACAGATACGCAGTATTTT. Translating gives CASSLGGTITDTQYF.

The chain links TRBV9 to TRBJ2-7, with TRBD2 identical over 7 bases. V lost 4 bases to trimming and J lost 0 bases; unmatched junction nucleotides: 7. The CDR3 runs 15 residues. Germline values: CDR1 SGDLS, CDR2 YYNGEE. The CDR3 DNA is TGTGCCAGCAGCTTGTTAGCGGGCAGCTCCTACGAGCAGTACTTC. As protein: CASSLLAGSSYEQYF.

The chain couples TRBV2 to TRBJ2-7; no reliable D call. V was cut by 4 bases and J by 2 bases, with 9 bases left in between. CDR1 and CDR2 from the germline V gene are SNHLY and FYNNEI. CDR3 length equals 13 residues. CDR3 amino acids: CASSVSQTYEQYF. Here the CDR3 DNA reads TGTGCCAGCAGTGTATCACAGACCTACGAGCAGTACTTC. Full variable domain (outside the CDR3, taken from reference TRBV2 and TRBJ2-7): EPEVTQTPSHQVTQMGQEVILRCVPISNHLYFYWYRQILGQKVEFLVSFYNNEISEKSEIFDDQFSVERPDGSNFTLKIRSTKLEDSAMYFCASSVSQTYEQYFGPGTRLTVT.

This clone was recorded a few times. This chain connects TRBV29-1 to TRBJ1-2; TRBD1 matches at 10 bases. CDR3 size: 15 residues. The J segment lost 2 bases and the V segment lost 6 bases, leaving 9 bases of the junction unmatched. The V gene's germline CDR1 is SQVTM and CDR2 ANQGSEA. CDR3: CSVMTGGSKNYGYTF. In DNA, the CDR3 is TGCAGCGTAATGACAGGGGGCTCTAAAAACTATGGCTACACCTTC. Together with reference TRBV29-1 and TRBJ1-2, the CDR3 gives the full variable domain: SAVISQKPSRDICQRGTSLTIQCQVDSQVTMMFWYRQQPGQSLTLIATANQGSEATYESGFVIDKFPISRPNLTFSTLTVSNMSPEDSSIYLCSVMTGGSKNYGYTFGSGTRLTVV.

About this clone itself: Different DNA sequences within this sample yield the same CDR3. CDR3: CASSGQGNQPQHF. The CDR3 DNA reads TGTGCCAGCAGTGGACAGGGGAATCAGCCCCAGCATTTT. The J gene is TRBJ1-5, the V gene TRBV2; 8 positions agree with TRBD1. V gave up 4 bases and J gave up 4 bases; unmatched junction bases: 0. CDR1 is SNHLY and CDR2 is FYNNEI in the germline V gene. The CDR3 is 13 residues long.

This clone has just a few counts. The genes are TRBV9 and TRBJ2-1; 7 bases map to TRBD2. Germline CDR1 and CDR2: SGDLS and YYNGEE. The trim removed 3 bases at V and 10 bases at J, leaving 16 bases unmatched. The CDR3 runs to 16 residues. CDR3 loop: CASSAGRGGSPWEQFF. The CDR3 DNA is TGTGCCAGCAGCGCCGGGCGGGGCGGGAGTCCTTGGGAGCAGTTCTTC.

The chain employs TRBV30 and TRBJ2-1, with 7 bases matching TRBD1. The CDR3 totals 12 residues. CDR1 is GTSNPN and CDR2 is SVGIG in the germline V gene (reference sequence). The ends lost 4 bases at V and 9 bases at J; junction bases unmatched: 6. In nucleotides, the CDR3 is TGTGCCTGGATGACAGGGAAACGTGAGCAGTTCTTC. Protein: CAWMTGKREQFF. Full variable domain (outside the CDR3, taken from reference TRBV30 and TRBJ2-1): SQTIHQWPATLVQPVGSPLSLECTVEGTSNPNLYWYRQAAGRGLQLLFYSVGIGQISSEVPQNLSASRPQDRQFILSSKKLLLSDSGFYLCAWMTGKREQFFGPGTRLTVL.